This T cell receptor (beta chain) was observed in a study of T cell responses to AZD1222 COVID-19 vaccine. As concerns this clone: Its antigen is as yet unknown.

The method was immunoSEQ multiplex PCR; TCRdb's version includes in-frame clones alone and lacks a portion of them. The sample has 42,000 or so clones, approximately 85% seen once; the top ten hold about 27%. V shed 8 bases and J shed 2 bases, with 16 bases lying between them. The CDR3 is made up of 14 amino acids. CDR1 is MNHEY and CDR2 is SMNVEV in the germline V gene (reference sequence). The study, taken as a whole, reports: Close to half of spike-specific TCRs reportedly recognize unmutated variant regions. The number of AZD1222 recipients seropositive at baseline was only six. Spike-specific TCR repertoires showed rising breadth and depth after two AZD1222 doses.

This chain joins TRBV27 and TRBJ2-7, with D unclear. This specimen was peripheral blood, taken 28 days after the second dose of the MenACWY control vaccine. The clonotype comes from an adult who received the MenACWY meningococcal vaccine as a control. The CDR3 DNA sequence: TGTGCCAGCCAAGGGTCGGCAATGCCCTACGAGCAGTACTTC. This sequence encodes CASQGSAMPYEQYF.